This T cell receptor (beta chain) came from a study of monozygotic twins with inflammatory bowel disease. As for this clonotype: The antigen remains unidentified.

This CDR3 is 14 amino acids long. Germline CDR1 SEHNR, CDR2 FQNEAQ (reference sequence). Generation of cDNA took place in eight separate reactions per sample. TCRdb reworked the 5' RACE reads into one entry per CDR3 protein, no DNA. This table holds about 330,000 distinct CDR3 sequences. Study conclusions and caveats: Evidence failed to back one strong IBD-linked signal or clonotype.

Specimen: blood. The chain couples TRBV7-9 to TRBJ1-4. The clonotype was recovered from a human donor with ulcerative colitis or Crohn's disease, or a healthy co-twin of an affected twin (not recorded which). CDR3 amino acids: CASSFDRHDQKLFF.